This T cell receptor beta chain emerged from a study of blood T cell repertoires in COVID-19. Study-wide context: Donors in the United States, Italy and Spain gave samples during acute or convalescent COVID-19. Sample material is recorded as cDNA or gDNA derived from T cells, B-cell-depleted T cells, or PBMCs.

Germline CDR1 and CDR2: SGHNT and YENEEA. Trimming shortened V by 3 bases and J by 2 bases, and 10 bases separated the two germline ends. This CDR3 has 15 amino acids. Per the original data handling: By means of reference gene primer amplification, nucleated cell counts were estimated. TCRdb's table, derived via immunoSEQ multiplex PCR, lists solely in-frame clones and lacks some. V, J and clone size were drawn from that table, and D and trimming were deduced from the DNA. The repertoire holds roughly 100,000 clones, 75% to 90% seen once, with approximately 12% in the top ten. This rearrangement joins TRBV11-3 to TRBJ1-4, with D unresolved. Sequenced material: peripheral blood. The TCR was taken from a human donor in a cohort sampled during active COVID-19. The CDR3, as DNA: TGTGCCAGCAGCTTTGGGCCTACTACTAATGAAAAACTGTTTTTT. Residues: CASSFGPTTNEKLFF.